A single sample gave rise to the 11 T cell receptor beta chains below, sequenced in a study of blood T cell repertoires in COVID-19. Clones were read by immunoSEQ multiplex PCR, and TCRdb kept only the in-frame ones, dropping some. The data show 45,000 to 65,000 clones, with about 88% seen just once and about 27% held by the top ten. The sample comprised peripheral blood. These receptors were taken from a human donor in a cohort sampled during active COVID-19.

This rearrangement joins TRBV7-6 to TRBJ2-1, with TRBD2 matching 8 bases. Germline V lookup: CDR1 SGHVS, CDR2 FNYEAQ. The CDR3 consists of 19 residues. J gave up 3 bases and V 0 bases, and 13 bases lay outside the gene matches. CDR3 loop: CASSLAHRGSGDHYNEQFF. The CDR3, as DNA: TGTGCCAGCAGCTTAGCCCACCGGGGTAGCGGGGACCACTACAATGAGCAGTTCTTC.

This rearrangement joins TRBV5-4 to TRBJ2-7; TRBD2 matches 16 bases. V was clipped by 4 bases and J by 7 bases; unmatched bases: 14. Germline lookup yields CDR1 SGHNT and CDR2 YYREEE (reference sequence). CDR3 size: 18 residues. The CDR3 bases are TGTGCCAGCAGCCCTGGGGGGACTAGCGGGGGGGCCCCAAGGGAGCAGTACTTC. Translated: CASSPGGTSGGAPREQYF.

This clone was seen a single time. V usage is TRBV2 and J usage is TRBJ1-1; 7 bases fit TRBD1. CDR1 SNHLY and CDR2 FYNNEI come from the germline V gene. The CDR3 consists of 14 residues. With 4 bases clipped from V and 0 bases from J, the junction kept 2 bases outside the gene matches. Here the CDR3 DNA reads TGTGCCAGCAGTGGACAGGGACTGAACACTGAAGCTTTCTTT. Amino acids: CASSGQGLNTEAFF.

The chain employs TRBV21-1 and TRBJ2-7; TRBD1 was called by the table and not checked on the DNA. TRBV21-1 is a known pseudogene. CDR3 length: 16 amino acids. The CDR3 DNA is TGTGCCAGCAGCAAAGCTGTGGACAGGATACTCTACGAGCAGTACTTC. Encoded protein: CASSKAVDRILYEQYF.

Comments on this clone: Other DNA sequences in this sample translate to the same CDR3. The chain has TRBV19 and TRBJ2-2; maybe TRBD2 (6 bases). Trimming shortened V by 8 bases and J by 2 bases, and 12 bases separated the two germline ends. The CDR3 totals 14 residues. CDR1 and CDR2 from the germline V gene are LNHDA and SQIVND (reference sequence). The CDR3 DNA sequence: TGTGCCAGTTCCGGGACTGCCAACACCGGGGAGCTGTTTTTT. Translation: CASSGTANTGELFF. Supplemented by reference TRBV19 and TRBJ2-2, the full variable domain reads DGGITQSPKYLFRKEGQNVTLSCEQNLNHDAMYWYRQDPGQGLRLIYYSQIVNDFQKGDIAEGYSVSREKKESFPLTVTSAQKNPTAFYLCASSGTANTGELFFGEGSRLTVL.

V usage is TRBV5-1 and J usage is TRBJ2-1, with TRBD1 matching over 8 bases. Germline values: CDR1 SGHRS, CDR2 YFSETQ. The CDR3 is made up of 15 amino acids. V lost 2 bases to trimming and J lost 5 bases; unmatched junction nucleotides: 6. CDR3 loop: CASSFGQGAHNEQFF. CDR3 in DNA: TGCGCCAGCAGCTTTGGGCAGGGGGCCCACAATGAGCAGTTCTTC.

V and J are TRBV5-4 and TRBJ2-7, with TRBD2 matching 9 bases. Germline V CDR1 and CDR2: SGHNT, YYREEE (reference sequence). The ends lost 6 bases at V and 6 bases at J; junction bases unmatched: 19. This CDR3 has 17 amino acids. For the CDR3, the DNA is TGTGCCAGCACCGGGGTCCGCGGGGGGGCTGGGGCGGGCGAGCAGTACTTC. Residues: CASTGVRGGAGAGEQYF.

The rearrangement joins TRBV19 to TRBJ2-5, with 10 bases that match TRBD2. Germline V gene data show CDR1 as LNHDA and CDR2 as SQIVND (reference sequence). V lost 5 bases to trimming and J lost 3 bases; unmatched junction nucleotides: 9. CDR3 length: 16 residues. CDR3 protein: CASSVSTSGPKETQYF. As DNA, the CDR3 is TGTGCCAGTAGTGTATCGACTAGCGGGCCTAAAGAGACCCAGTACTTC.

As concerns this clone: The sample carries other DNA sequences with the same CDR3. CDR3 nucleotides: TGTGCCAGCAGTTCACAGGGGTACGAGCAGTACTTC. Protein: CASSSQGYEQYF. The V call is TRBV11-2, the J call TRBJ2-7; 7 bases match TRBD1. Germline-derived CDR1 and CDR2 are SGHAT and FQNNGV. The CDR3 runs to 12 residues. With 6 bases clipped from V and 4 bases from J, the junction kept 3 bases outside the gene matches. The full variable domain, rest sourced from reference TRBV11-2 and TRBJ2-7, is EAGVAQSPRYKIIEKRQSVAFWCNPISGHATLYWYQQILGQGPKLLIQFQNNGVVDDSQLPKDRFSAERLKGVDSTLKIQPAKLEDSAVYLCASSSQGYEQYFGPGTRLTVT.

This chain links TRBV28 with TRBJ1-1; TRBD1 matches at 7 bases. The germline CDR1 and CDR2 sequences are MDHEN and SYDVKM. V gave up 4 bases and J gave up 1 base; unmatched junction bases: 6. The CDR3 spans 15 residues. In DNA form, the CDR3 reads TGTGCCAGCAGTTATACAGGGGCCTCGAACACTGAAGCTTTCTTT. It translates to CASSYTGASNTEAFF. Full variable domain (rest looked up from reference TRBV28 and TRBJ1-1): DVKVTQSSRYLVKRTGEKVFLECVQDMDHENMFWYRQDPGLGLRLIYFSYDVKMKEKGDIPEGYSVSREKKERFSLILESASTNQTSMYLCASSYTGASNTEAFFGQGTRLTVV.

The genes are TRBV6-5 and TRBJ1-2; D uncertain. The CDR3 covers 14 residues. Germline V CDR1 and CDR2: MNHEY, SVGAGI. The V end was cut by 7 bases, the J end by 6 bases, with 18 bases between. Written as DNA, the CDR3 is TGTGCCAGCAACCAAGGAGGAGGGTATCATGGCTACACCTTC. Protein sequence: CASNQGGGYHGYTF.